This is a list of T cell receptor beta chains from one sample in a study of PD-L1 blockade in urothelial cancer. Sequencing was performed with immunoSEQ multiplex PCR; in TCRdb, only in-frame clones are kept and a portion is missing. The repertoire holds about 45,000 clones, with roughly 88% as singletons. The sequencing here drew on PBMCs, taken around atezolizumab (anti-PD-L1) treatment. The receptor set was obtained from an elderly man with urothelial cancer. The CDR3 runs from the conserved cysteine through the conserved F or W.

V gene,J gene,CDR3 length,CDR3 protein
TRBV27,TRBJ2-5,13,CASSYTGRETQYF
TRBV10-1,TRBJ1-1,14,CASSESAGDTEAFF
TRBV7-2,TRBJ2-7,15,CASSLVATGANEQYF
TRBV7-9,TRBJ2-2,15,CASSLAGTQTGELFF
TRBV9,TRBJ2-7,16,CASSPLRASGTYEQYF
TRBV30,TRBJ2-5,17,CAWGGGTSGINGETQYF
TRBV9,TRBJ2-3,15,CASTTEGQFTDTQYF
TRBV7-2,TRBJ1-3,15,CASSTHGGSGNTIYF
TRBV30,TRBJ2-1,14,CAWIGTSGRVGQFF
TRBV7-9,TRBJ1-5,15,CASSATGTGNQPQHF
TRBV25-1,TRBJ2-1,12,CASSESLREQFF
TRBV6-1,TRBJ1-1,14,CASSDRPLNTEAFF
TRBV6-5,TRBJ1-1,14,CASSRQQVNTEAFF
TRBV11-2,TRBJ1-2,15,CASSLDRAGWDGYTF
TRBV19,TRBJ2-7,15,CASSDPGQGPGEQYF
TRBV27,TRBJ1-1,13,CASSLSRNTEAFF
TRBV2,TRBJ1-2,14,CASSVSLQVHGYTF
TRBV29-1,TRBJ2-4,12,CSAFSPRNIQYF
TRBV4-2,TRBJ2-1,17,CASSQDLAGGSGVYQFF
TRBV30,TRBJ1-2,12,CAWSGGNYGYTF
TRBV10-3,TRBJ1-3,13,CAIGGVGGNTIYF
TRBV5-8,TRBJ2-1,17,CASSYGTSGSPWDEQFF
TRBV18,TRBJ1-2,13,CASSLKQGDGYTF
TRBV15,TRBJ2-7,16,CATSRSLQGGNYEQYF
TRBV18,TRBJ1-2,15,CASSPGHRVDYGYTF
TRBV5-1,TRBJ2-7,18,CASSSLPGQGASTYEQYF
TRBV30,TRBJ1-1,13,CAWSVKQNTEAFF
TRBV19,TRBJ2-2,17,CASSIDGGRRRTGELFF
TRBV4-1,TRBJ2-3,17,CASSQDHAYSSTDTQYF
TRBV9,TRBJ2-3,16,CASSVDWATSTDTQYF
TRBV7-9,TRBJ2-1,17,CASSPPPRSSSYNEQFF
TRBV6-1,TRBJ1-4,15,CASSEALGVNEKLFF
TRBV7-2,TRBJ2-5,17,CASSLAPSTSGRETQYF
TRBV7-2,TRBJ1-2,14,CASSLAGQAYGYTF
TRBV7-9,TRBJ2-2,13,CASSSSNTGELFF
TRBV6-5,TRBJ2-7,14,CASTRTVSSYEQYF
TRBV30,TRBJ2-7,14,CAWARGGPLNEQYF
TRBV10-1,TRBJ2-5,17,CASSAPRGQGDQETQYF
TRBV27,TRBJ2-2,18,CASSFGSTRTGTSGELFF
TRBV7-2,TRBJ2-1,14,CASSLMLAYNEQFF
TRBV6-1,TRBJ1-3,15,CASSQGSGSGNTIYF
TRBV7-2,TRBJ2-5,13,CASSRGLKETQYF
TRBV29-1,TRBJ1-5,13,CSVSQGEDQPQHF
TRBV4-1,TRBJ1-2,14,CASSLSDVTNGYTF
TRBV7-9,TRBJ1-4,14,CASRQDRGYEKLFF
TRBV9,TRBJ1-1,13,CASSVQLNTEAFF
TRBV2,TRBJ2-1,14,CASTSWGPYNEQFF
TRBV19,TRBJ1-2,14,CASSTGQGTYGYTF
TRBV27,TRBJ2-3,17,CASSLVGGMIGTDTQYF
TRBV19,TRBJ1-3,15,CASRSRDSSGNTIYF
TRBV27,TRBJ2-7,16,CASSISGTSGSYEQYF
TRBV5-1,TRBJ1-3,14,CASSSGFSGNTIYF
TRBV9,TRBJ1-3,15,CASSVERSSGNTIYF
TRBV5-1,TRBJ1-3,15,CASSPSGGPGNTIYF
TRBV9,TRBJ2-1,16,CASSVVGLAGSDEQFF
TRBV9,TRBJ2-3,14,CASSVVGSTDTQYF
TRBV25-1,TRBJ2-3,15,CASSDWTESTDTQYF